Below, 14 T cell receptor beta chains from the same sample are listed, as sequenced in a study of molecular identifiers for immune sequencing clone quantification (dated by TCRdb to the late 2010s). The receptor library was made with PCR. TCRdb lists the instrument as Illumina HiSeq 4000. The raw public data were reprocessed by TCRdb itself: fastp quality trimming at Q25, MiXCR clonotype calling, in-frame beta chains only. Every entry covers one CDR3 protein and lists the most common genes and DNA from its rows. The sample profile shows more than 450,000 distinct CDR3 sequences; about 22% of them were found once. The top ten clones comprise around 0.84% of the sample. The sequenced sample consisted of naive CD8+ T cells from blood, with Jurkat cell RNA spiked in. The sample's cell subset or site label is to be understood as: FACS-sorted CD8+CD4-CCR7+CD45RA+ naive T cells. The source is a human donor in good health. Some libraries in this study had Jurkat cell RNA spiked in.

The V gene is TRBV7-9, the J gene TRBJ1-1; D remains ambiguous. CDR1 and CDR2 (germline): SEHNR, FQNEAQ (reference sequence). The CDR3 loop spans 12 amino acids. V lost 5 bases, J lost 3 bases, and 7 bases lay in between. CDR3 nucleotide sequence: TGTGCCAGCAGCAATCCCCACACTGAAGCTTTCTTT. Protein sequence: CASSNPHTEAFF.

This clonotype appeared a few times. V is TRBV7-9 and J is TRBJ2-1; no reliable D call. This CDR3 region has 13 residues. V shed 1 base and J shed 6 bases, with 7 bases lying between them. Germline V gene sequence: CDR1 SEHNR, CDR2 FQNEAQ (reference sequence). The CDR3 nucleotides read TGTGCCAGCAGCTTAGTCATAATCAATGAGCAGTTCTTC. Amino acids: CASSLVIINEQFF. The variable domain in full, with the rest retrieved from reference TRBV7-9 and TRBJ2-1, is DTGVSQNPRHKITKRGQNVTFRCDPISEHNRLYWYRQTLGQGPEFLTYFQNEAQLEKSRLLSDRFSAERPKGSFSTLEIQRTEQGDSAMYLCASSLVIINEQFFGPGTRLTVL.

At least ten counts were recorded for this clonotype. The chain carries TRBV6-2 or TRBV6-3 and TRBJ2-7; TRBD2 is a possible D gene (7 bases). CDR3 size: 14 residues. Per the germline V gene, CDR1 is MNHEY and CDR2 is SVGEGT. The ends were cut back, 6 bases at V and 4 bases at J, with 16 bases in the middle. The CDR3 DNA reads as TGTGCCAGCAGCTTCGCGGGGGCACCTTACGAGCAGTACTTC. Translation gives CASSFAGAPYEQYF.

This clonotype was seen at least ten times. The rearrangement uses TRBV27 and TRBJ2-7; TRBD2 matches 10 bases. From germline, CDR1 is MNHEY and CDR2 SMNVEV (reference sequence). Unmatched junction bases numbered 10, after V lost 4 bases and J lost 4 bases. CDR3 length equals 16 residues. Written as DNA, the CDR3 is TGTGCCAGCAGTTCCCGAACTAGCGGGGTCTGGTACGAGCAGTACTTC. Translation: CASSSRTSGVWYEQYF.

This rearrangement joins TRBV2 to TRBJ1-1, with unresolved D. V gave up 0 bases and J gave up 1 base, with 6 bases separating them. This CDR3 has 14 amino acids. Germline V CDR1 and CDR2: SNHLY, FYNNEI. CDR3 sequence reads: CASSEAPGNTEAFF. CDR3 coding DNA: TGTGCCAGCAGTGAAGCCCCCGGGAACACTGAAGCTTTCTTT. The full variable domain, rest sourced from reference TRBV2 and TRBJ1-1, is EPEVTQTPSHQVTQMGQEVILRCVPISNHLYFYWYRQILGQKVEFLVSFYNNEISEKSEIFDDQFSVERPDGSNFTLKIRSTKLEDSAMYFCASSEAPGNTEAFFGQGTRLTVV.

This clonotype has a count of ten or more. The V call is TRBV6-5, the J call TRBJ2-7; D is unclear. This CDR3 region has 12 residues. V was clipped by 8 bases and J by 2 bases, with 10 bases between them. CDR1 MNHEY and CDR2 SVGAGI come from the germline V gene. The CDR3 bases are TGTGCCAGCGGCCCCACGCCCTACGAGCAGTACTTC. Its translation: CASGPTPYEQYF.

Only one count was recorded for this clonotype. The rearrangement joins TRBV5-6 to TRBJ1-2; no firm D call. Germline-derived CDR1 and CDR2 are SGHDT and YYEEEE. The CDR3 extends over 16 amino acids. The V end was cut by 5 bases, the J end by 4 bases, with 21 bases between. The CDR3 region has the DNA TGTGCCAGCAGTTCGATCCTGGCAGGCCTACTCTATGGCTACACCTTC. This sequence encodes CASSSILAGLLYGYTF.

This clonotype was observed a few times. The chain employs TRBV5-6 and TRBJ2-7; D gene uncertain. The CDR3 has 12 residues. V dropped 8 bases and J dropped 0 bases, with 9 bases sitting between them. Germline V CDR1 and CDR2: SGHDT, YYEEEE. The CDR3 DNA reads TGTGCCAGTAATGGGGACTCCTACGAGCAGTACTTC. Amino acids: CASNGDSYEQYF.

In this sample, this clonotype turned up many times. The J gene is TRBJ2-7, the V gene TRBV7-2; 12 bases match TRBD2. CDR3 length equals 15 residues. Germline CDR1 reads SGHTA; CDR2 reads FQGNSA. After removal of 3 bases from V and 5 bases from J, the junction contained 5 bases not matched to a gene. Written as DNA, the CDR3 is TGTGCCAGCAGCTTGCTAGCGGGAGGGCCCAACGAGCAGTACTTC. The encoded protein is CASSLLAGGPNEQYF.

This clonotype was seen at least ten times. This chain joins TRBV27 and TRBJ1-1; 7 nucleotides line up with TRBD1. Germline values: CDR1 MNHEY, CDR2 SMNVEV (reference sequence). CDR3 length: 15 amino acids. V trimming: 0 bases; J trimming: 1 base; junction bases outside the gene matches: 2. The CDR3 region is CASSLSWTGNTEAFF. The DNA of the CDR3 is TGTGCCAGCAGTTTATCATGGACAGGGAACACTGAAGCTTTCTTT.

A few counts support this clonotype. The chain has TRBV18 and TRBJ2-3; 9 nucleotides line up with TRBD2. The length of the CDR3 is 16 residues. J lost 5 bases, V lost 0 bases, and 6 bases had no gene match. Per germline, CDR1 KGHSH and CDR2 LQKENI. The CDR3 loop is CASSPPIAGERDTQYF. The CDR3 coding sequence is TGTGCCAGCTCACCACCGATAGCGGGAGAGAGAGATACGCAGTATTTT. The whole variable domain, remainder taken from reference TRBV18 and TRBJ2-3, is NAGVMQNPRHLVRRRGQEARLRCSPMKGHSHVYWYRQLPEEGLKFMVYLQKENIIDESGMPKERFSAEFPKEGPSILRIQQVVRGDSAAYFCASSPPIAGERDTQYFGPGTRLTVL.

As concerns this clonotype: Possible read error: a much larger clone is one base away. The chain is built from TRBV13 and TRBJ2-3, with TRBD1 as a possible D gene (5 bases). This CDR3 region has 14 residues. From germline, CDR1 is PRHDT and CDR2 FYEKMQ (reference sequence). The CDR3 nucleotides are TGTGCCAGCAGCTTAGGGAGACGCACAGGTACGCAGTATTTT. Translated, it gives CASSLGRRTGTQYF.

The rearrangement joins TRBV7-6 to TRBJ2-3; possibly TRBD1 or TRBD2 for D (5 bases each). Germline lookup yields CDR1 SGHVS and CDR2 FNYEAQ. CDR3 length: 12 amino acids. CDR3 DNA sequence: TGTGCGTCCGGGGCTGGCACAGATACGCAGTATTTT. The encoded protein is CASGAGTDTQYF. Using reference TRBV7-6 and TRBJ2-3 for the parts outside the CDR3, the full variable domain is GAGVSQSPRYKVTKRGQDVALRCDPISGHVSLYWYRQALGQGPEFLTYFNYEAQQDKSGLPNDRFSAERPEGSISTLTIQRTEQRDSAMYRCASGAGTDTQYFGPGTRLTVL.

This clonotype was found many times. The rearrangement joins TRBV12-3 or TRBV12-4 to TRBJ2-3, with D uncertain. The CDR3 is 15 amino acids. Trimming removed 3 bases from V and 0 bases from J, with 10 bases in between. CDR3 region: CASSFASESTDTQYF. The CDR3 nucleotides read TGTGCCAGCAGTTTTGCTTCCGAGAGCACAGATACGCAGTATTTT.